This T cell receptor (beta chain) is from a study of blood T cell repertoires in COVID-19. The method was immunoSEQ multiplex PCR; TCRdb's version includes in-frame clones alone and lacks a portion of them. The sample records around 81,000 clones, about 80% being singletons. This clone was observed a few times. Material: peripheral blood. This receptor was taken from a man older than 75 with acute or convalescent COVID-19.

The CDR3 coding sequence is TGTGCCAGCAGTTATCCGGGGGCGAACACCGGGGAGCTGTTTTTT. As protein: CASSYPGANTGELFF. The chain links TRBV27 to TRBJ2-2; a possible D gene is TRBD2 (6 bases). The CDR3 is 15 amino acids. Trimming took off 4 bases at V and 0 bases at J, with 9 bases between the two ends. Germline V gene data show CDR1 as MNHEY and CDR2 as SMNVEV (reference sequence).